This T cell receptor beta chain came from a study of OX40 agonist ivuxolimab in advanced cancers. CDR3 length: 17 amino acids. The germline CDR1 and CDR2 sequences are SGHTA and FQGNSA. With 2 bases clipped from V and 6 bases from J, the junction kept 9 bases outside the gene matches. As regards this clone: Its antigen remains unknown.

Study results and caveats: On average, CD8+ T cells had more expanded clones than CD4+. Near-lowest levels of clonal expansion characterized partial responders at 0.1-3.0 mg/kg. The antigen specificity of the peripheral T cells (those that were expanded) was not determined.

Only in-frame clones appear in the TCRdb table, and some are missing; sequencing was by immunoSEQ multiplex PCR. The sample lists about 85,000 clones, approximately 83% occurring once. This specimen consisted of CD4+ or CD8+ T cells sorted from blood, obtained in a trial of the OX40 agonist ivuxolimab. The chain employs TRBV7-2 and TRBJ2-3, with 12 bases lining up with TRBD2. The TCR comes from an adult with an advanced solid tumor such as melanoma, head and neck, liver or kidney cancer. The DNA of the CDR3 is TGTGCCAGCAGCTTAACGCCTAGCGGGGGGGCCAGGGATACGCAGTATTTT. Protein sequence: CASSLTPSGGARDTQYF.